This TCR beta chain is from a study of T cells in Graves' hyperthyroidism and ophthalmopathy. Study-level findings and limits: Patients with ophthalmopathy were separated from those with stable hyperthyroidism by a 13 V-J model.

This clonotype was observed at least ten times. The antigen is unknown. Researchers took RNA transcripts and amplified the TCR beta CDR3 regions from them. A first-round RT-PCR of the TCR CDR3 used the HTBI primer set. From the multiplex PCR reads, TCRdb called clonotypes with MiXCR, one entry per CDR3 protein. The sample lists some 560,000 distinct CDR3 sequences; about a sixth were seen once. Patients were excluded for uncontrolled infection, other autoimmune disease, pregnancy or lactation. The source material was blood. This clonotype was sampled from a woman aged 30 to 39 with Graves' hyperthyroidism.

CDR3 amino acids: CASSLGGPGGALKLFF. CDR3 nucleotide sequence: TGTGCCAGCAGCTTAGGTGGCCCTGGAGGTGCCTTAAAACTGTTTTTT. V gene TRBV7-2 combines with J gene TRBJ1-4; D is undetermined. The germline V gene has CDR1 SGHTA and CDR2 FQGNSA. CDR3 size: 16 residues. Trimming removed 1 base at V and 10 bases at J, with 19 bases between.